This T cell receptor (beta chain) was sequenced in a study of shared clonotypes between healthy human individuals. Evenly divided among several immunoSEQ plates was the genomic DNA of each subset. In the sorted-subset replicate PCRs, around 220 ng DNA, 25,000 to 30,000 T cell genomes, was used. Libraries were prepared by immunoSEQ multiplex PCR; TCRdb keeps only in-frame clonotypes and omits some of them. There are millions of clones in the sample; more than 90% occur only once, and under 0.15% lies in the top ten. With respect to this clone: Its antigen remains unknown.

Donors comprised healthy HIV-negative adults lacking recent acute infections or vaccinations. Germline values: CDR1 SGHTA, CDR2 FQGNSA. Trimming took off 6 bases at V and 7 bases at J, with 15 bases between the two ends. This CDR3 has 13 residues. Regarding the study as a whole: Researchers found naive subsets generally carried larger estimated richness than memory subsets.

The sequence was obtained from a man in his late teens or twenties in good health. Source material: naive CD4+ T cells sorted from blood. The subset here: CD45RA+ positively selected. The rearrangement links TRBV7-2 to TRBJ1-1, with D unclear. In nucleotides, the CDR3 is TGTGCCAGCAGAGGTAGGTTTATCGTTGAAGCTTTCTTT. The encoded protein is CASRGRFIVEAFF.